Presented here are 19 T cell receptor beta chains from one specimen sequenced in a study of T cells in Graves' hyperthyroidism and ophthalmopathy. TCR beta CDR3 region amplification was performed from RNA transcripts. When the TCR CDR3 underwent first-round RT-PCR, the HTBI primer set was used. Each CDR3 protein is one row after TCRdb ran MiXCR on the multiplex PCR reads. The sample includes about 590,000 distinct CDR3 sequences, about a sixth of them seen just once. The source material was blood. The source is a woman younger than 45 with Graves' hyperthyroidism.

In this sample, this clonotype turned up many times. One junction end does not reproduce the germline sequence, and a read error may be involved. The CDR3 reads CATSLGETQYF. CDR3 DNA sequence: TGTGCCACCAGTTTAGGCGAGACCCAGTACTTC. This chain connects TRBV27 to TRBJ2-5; no clear D. In germline, CDR1 is MNHEY, CDR2 SMNVEV (reference sequence). CDR3 length: 11 amino acids.

There are many counts of this clonotype. The chain has TRBV10-2 and TRBJ2-1; TRBD2 agrees at 10 bases. Germline loops: CDR1 WSHSY, CDR2 SAAADI. After removal of 3 bases from V and 2 bases from J, the junction contained 10 bases not matched to a gene. The CDR3 is 18 amino acids. This CDR3 is CASSDPGGLASTYNEQFF. DNA of the CDR3: TGCGCCAGCAGTGACCCAGGGGGACTAGCGAGCACCTACAATGAGCAGTTCTTC.

This clonotype came up a few times. The chain joins TRBV2 to TRBJ2-2; tentatively, D is TRBD1 (6 bases). Germline assignment: CDR1 SNHLY and CDR2 FYNNEI. The CDR3 totals 15 residues. Trimming pared 5 bases from V and 0 bases from J, leaving 10 bases between. CDR3 sequence (DNA): TGTGCCAGCAGTATCGACAGGCCGAACACCGGGGAGCTGTTTTTT. Translation gives CASSIDRPNTGELFF.

This clonotype was seen repeatedly, ten times or more. This rearrangement joins TRBV6-6 to TRBJ2-7; D not resolved. The V end lost 1 base, the J end lost 0 bases, and 10 bases lay between the germline ends. The germline V gene has CDR1 MNHNY and CDR2 SVGAGI (reference sequence). The CDR3 extends over 15 amino acids. The CDR3 DNA sequence: TGTGCCAGCAGTTACTTGGCAGCATCCTCCTACGAGCAGTACTTC. It yields the protein CASSYLAASSYEQYF.

The J gene is TRBJ2-4, the V gene TRBV4-1, with D uncertain. V lost 0 bases and J 10 bases, leaving 16 bases between the germline ends. This CDR3 comprises 15 residues. CDR1 is MGHRA, CDR2 YSYEKL, per germline. Written as DNA, the CDR3 is TGCGCCAGCAGCCAAGATATGGGTTCGACTGGGATTCAGTACTTC. It codes for CASSQDMGSTGIQYF.

The CDR3 DNA reads as TGTGCCAGCAGCCAACGAGTTCTCGGCGGAGGGAGCTCCTACAATGAGCAGTTCTTC. This codes for CASSQRVLGGGSSYNEQFF. V gene TRBV3-1 combines with J gene TRBJ2-1; maybe TRBD2 (6 bases). Germline V lookup: CDR1 LGHDT, CDR2 YNNKEL (reference sequence). With 2 bases removed from V and 0 bases from J, the gap between germline ends came to 20 bases. The CDR3 contains 19 residues.

This clonotype came up many times. This chain links TRBV2 with TRBJ2-7, with 8 positions matching TRBD2. CDR3 length: 16 amino acids. J gave up 3 bases and V 5 bases, and 12 bases lay outside the gene matches. Germline V gene lookup returns CDR1 SNHLY and CDR2 FYNNEI. The CDR3 sequence: CASSSVGGGRYYEQYF. Written as DNA, the CDR3 is TGTGCCAGCAGTAGCGTCGGGGGGGGTCGGTACTACGAGCAGTACTTC.

This clonotype was observed many times. The V gene is TRBV6-5, the J gene TRBJ2-1; 7 bases fit TRBD2. The CDR3 is 17 amino acids. V was pared by 0 bases and J by 8 bases, with 13 bases of the junction left unmatched. CDR1 and CDR2 (germline): MNHEY, SVGAGI. This chain's CDR3 is CASSYSGASGLSYEQFF. In nucleotides, the CDR3 is TGTGCCAGCAGTTACTCAGGGGCTAGCGGACTAAGCTATGAGCAGTTCTTC.

This clonotype was recorded a few times. Its ends do not fully match the called genes, so a read error is possible. The chain employs TRBV11-2 and TRBJ2-1, with D hard to call. The CDR3 is 11 amino acids. Germline V gene data show CDR1 as SGHAT and CDR2 as FQNNGV. The CDR3 loop is CASSPDNEQSF. In nucleotides, the CDR3 is TGTGCCAGCAGCCCAGACAATGAGCAGTCCTTC.

At least ten counts were recorded for this clonotype. This chain joins TRBV20-1 and TRBJ2-3, with D possibly matching TRBD2 (5 bases). Germline V gives CDR1 DFQATT, CDR2 SNEGSKA (reference sequence). The CDR3 runs 12 residues. V lost 8 bases and J 4 bases, leaving 13 bases between the germline ends. The DNA of the CDR3 is TGCAGTCCCAGAGAGAGGGCAGATACGCAGTATTTT. This gives the protein CSPRERADTQYF.

About this clonotype: Being one base from a much bigger clone, this may be a read error. The rearrangement links TRBV10-3 to TRBJ1-2; unclear D gene. Germline V gene lookup returns CDR1 ENHRY and CDR2 SYGVKD. The CDR3 has 12 amino acids. CDR3 bases: TGTGCCAGCAGTCCGAATAACCATGGCTACACCTTC. Protein: CASSPNNHGYTF.

Concerning this clonotype itself: A read error may produce the germline difference seen at one junction end. The chain links TRBV3-1 to TRBJ2-5; D call uncertain. The CDR3 loop spans 13 amino acids. Germline V gene data show CDR1 as LGHDT and CDR2 as YNNKEL (reference sequence). The CDR3 DNA reads TGTGCCAGCAGCCAAAATCGGCAAGGGACCCAGTACTTC. Translation gives CASSQNRQGTQYF.

This clonotype showed up just a few times. The V gene is TRBV7-3, the J gene TRBJ2-1, with TRBD2 matching over 10 bases. CDR1 and CDR2 (germline): SGHTA, FQGTGA. This CDR3 comprises 15 residues. Trimming cost V 1 base and J 4 bases; bases outside gene matches: 1. CDR3 in amino acids: CASSLKLAGYNEQFF. DNA of the CDR3: TGTGCCAGCAGCTTAAAACTAGCGGGGTACAATGAGCAGTTCTTC.

At least ten counts were recorded for this clonotype. This chain links TRBV7-2 with TRBJ2-7; 8 bases line up with TRBD1. Per the germline V gene, CDR1 is SGHTA and CDR2 is FQGNSA. There are 15 residues in the CDR3. With 6 bases clipped from V and 0 bases from J, the junction kept 7 bases outside the gene matches. The CDR3 bases are TGTGCCAGCAGAACTCCCAGGGGGCCCTCCTACGAGCAGTACTTC. It is translated as CASRTPRGPSYEQYF.

As regards this clonotype: A much larger clonotype is one base distant, so this may be a read error. The chain employs TRBV28 and TRBJ1-2; TRBD1 might be the D (5 bases). Germline lookup yields CDR1 MDHEN and CDR2 SYDVKM. Deletions cut 5 bases from V and 4 bases from J, with 20 bases between. There are 16 residues in the CDR3. The CDR3: CASSPTGPLASYGYTF. The CDR3 DNA follows: TGTGCCAGCAGTCCCACGGGACCACTAGCTAGCTATGGCTACACCTTC.

V is TRBV14 and J is TRBJ1-6; maybe TRBD1 (5 bases). V gave up 0 bases and J gave up 6 bases, with 15 bases separating them. This CDR3 is built from 17 residues. Per the germline V gene, CDR1 is SGHDN and CDR2 is FVKESK. The CDR3 spells CASSQDWAAGPNSPLHF. The CDR3 DNA is TGTGCCAGCAGCCAAGATTGGGCCGCAGGGCCTAATTCACCCCTCCACTTT.

This clonotype was detected many times. The V call is TRBV27, the J call TRBJ1-1; 9 nucleotides agree with TRBD1. The CDR3 totals 11 residues. Germline values: CDR1 MNHEY, CDR2 SMNVEV (reference sequence). With V trimmed by 8 bases and J by 10 bases, 5 bases remained unmatched. The CDR3 DNA reads as TGTGCCAGCTGGACAGGGGAAGGAGCTTTCTTT. Its translation: CASWTGEGAFF.

This clonotype occurred a few times. CDR3 in DNA: TGCAGCGTTGAAGTGGGAAGTGGGACTGAAGCTTTCTTT. Amino acid sequence: CSVEVGSGTEAFF. J is TRBJ1-1 and V is TRBV29-1; D gene ambiguous. The V and J ends lost 1 base and 5 bases respectively, with 11 bases between them. The CDR3 has 13 amino acids. Looked up from germline, CDR1 is SQVTM and CDR2 is ANQGSEA. The complete variable domain, with remaining parts taken from reference TRBV29-1 and TRBJ1-1, reads SAVISQKPSRDICQRGTSLTIQCQVDSQVTMMFWYRQQPGQSLTLIATANQGSEATYESGFVIDKFPISRPNLTFSTLTVSNMSPEDSSIYLCSVEVGSGTEAFFGQGTRLTVV.

In its sample, this clonotype was seen a few times. The rearrangement links TRBV12-3 or TRBV12-4 to TRBJ2-1, with a possible D match to TRBD1 (6 bases). V was shortened by 5 bases and J by 2 bases, with 13 bases between the two germline ends. This CDR3 region has 15 residues. The CDR3: CASSGVGGPYNEQFF. In DNA, the CDR3 is TGTGCCAGCAGTGGCGTAGGGGGTCCCTACAATGAGCAGTTCTTC.